One and the same sample provided the 26 T cell receptor beta chains below, sequenced in a study of type 1 and type 2 diabetes patients. Genomic DNA was the PCR template. A primer set of 30 forward and 13 reverse primers amplified the CDR3. TCRdb reprocessed the multiplex PCR reads with MiXCR, giving one entry per CDR3 protein. The sample contains 270,000 or so distinct CDR3 sequences, 45% to 60% of which appear only once. Material for sequencing was peripheral blood mononuclear cells (PBMCs). All receptors derive from a man aged 18 to 30 with type 2 diabetes.

The chain joins TRBV9 to TRBJ2-5; D unresolved. Germline loops: CDR1 SGDLS, CDR2 YYNGEE. Trimming left V 3 bases short and J 11 bases short, with 17 bases between. The length of the CDR3 is 13 residues. For the CDR3, the DNA is TGTGCCAGCAGCGCTAACCCTCCGGATGAGCAGTACTTC. Translation gives CASSANPPDEQYF.

V is TRBV2 and J is TRBJ2-2; no firm D call. Germline V gene data show CDR1 as SNHLY and CDR2 as FYNNEI. The CDR3 covers 16 residues. Trimming took 4 bases from V and 0 from J, leaving 12 bases between them. The CDR3 is CASSVIEGTNTGELFF. Written as DNA, the CDR3 is TGTGCCAGCAGTGTTATTGAAGGGACGAACACCGGGGAGCTGTTTTTT.

J is TRBJ2-7 and V is TRBV5-6; D call uncertain. The V gene lost 1 base and the J gene lost 2 bases, with 10 bases spanning the gap. CDR1 is SGHDT, CDR2 YYEEEE, per germline. The CDR3 is 14 amino acids. The CDR3 is CASSLLRWPYEQYF. The CDR3 DNA is TGTGCCAGCAGCTTGCTGAGGTGGCCCTACGAGCAGTACTTC.

The gene calls are TRBV9 and TRBJ2-5, with TRBD2 matching over 11 bases. Trimming cost V 0 bases and J 5 bases; bases outside gene matches: 6. The CDR3 contains 16 residues. The germline V gene has CDR1 SGDLS and CDR2 YYNGEE. The CDR3: CASSVGLAGGLETQYF. The CDR3, as DNA: TGTGCCAGCAGCGTAGGGCTAGCGGGGGGATTGGAGACCCAGTACTTC.

In regard to this clonotype: This may stem from a read error, because a much larger clone lies one nucleotide away. The V gene is TRBV19, the J gene TRBJ2-3; TRBD2 might be the D (5 bases). The germline V gene encodes CDR1 LNHDA and CDR2 SQIVND (reference sequence). V was shortened by 8 bases and J by 2 bases, with 14 bases between the two germline ends. The CDR3 is 14 residues long. CDR3 nucleotides: TGTGCCAGTGGTTCAAGCGGATACACAGATACGCAGTATTTT. Translating gives CASGSSGYTDTQYF.

This clonotype was seen a few times. The V gene is TRBV7-6, the J gene TRBJ2-1; 7 bases are shared with TRBD1. The CDR3 totals 18 residues. The V segment lost 5 bases and the J segment 0 bases; nucleotides outside the gene matches: 13. Germline V gene sequence: CDR1 SGHVS, CDR2 FNYEAQ. The CDR3 spells CASSQTGVDIYSYNEQFF. The CDR3 DNA reads TGTGCCAGCAGCCAAACAGGGGTCGATATCTACTCCTACAATGAGCAGTTCTTC.

The chain links TRBV5-1 to TRBJ2-3, with 10 bases fitting TRBD1. The CDR3 is 16 amino acids. Germline V lookup: CDR1 SGHRS, CDR2 YFSETQ. The ends lost 0 bases at V and 6 bases at J; junction bases unmatched: 7. As DNA, the CDR3 is TGCGCCAGCAGCTTGGCCCTGGGACAGGGGATGGATACGCAGTATTTT. It translates to CASSLALGQGMDTQYF. Based on the CDR3 plus reference TRBV5-1 and TRBJ2-3, the full variable domain is KAGVTQTPRYLIKTRGQQVTLSCSPISGHRSVSWYQQTPGQGLQFLFEYFSETQRNKGNFPGRFSGRQFSNSRSEMNVSTLELGDSALYLCASSLALGQGMDTQYFGPGTRLTVL.

Concerning this clonotype itself: Its ends do not fully match the called genes, so a read error is possible. The chain joins TRBV24-1 to TRBJ2-5; 10 positions agree with TRBD1. CDR1 and CDR2 (germline): KGHDR, SFDVKD. The CDR3 is made up of 13 amino acids. The CDR3 is CATADRGQETQSF. The CDR3 region has the DNA TGTGCCACCGCTGACAGGGGGCAAGAGACCCAGTCCTTC.

The J gene is TRBJ1-6, the V gene TRBV4-1; D call uncertain. The CDR3 has 15 amino acids. V shed 1 base and J shed 8 bases, with 12 bases lying between them. The V gene's germline CDR1 is MGHRA and CDR2 YSYEKL. CDR3 in amino acids: CASSQVVALDSPLHF. The CDR3 region has the DNA TGCGCCAGCAGCCAAGTGGTAGCGCTGGATTCACCCCTCCACTTT.

This clonotype turned up a few times. The chain links TRBV19 to TRBJ2-2; 11 bases match TRBD2. The germline gives CDR1 LNHDA, CDR2 SQIVND (reference sequence). This CDR3 region has 17 residues. J lost 5 bases, V lost 3 bases, and 8 bases had no gene match. The CDR3 loop reads CASSILGTSGKTGELFF. The CDR3 DNA reads as TGTGCCAGTAGTATTCTCGGGACTAGCGGAAAAACCGGGGAGCTGTTTTTT.

The table lists this clonotype with a count of one. This rearrangement joins TRBV3-1 to TRBJ2-1; a possible D gene is TRBD2 (5 bases). The CDR3 runs to 12 residues. The V end was cut by 4 bases, the J end by 8 bases, with 9 bases between. CDR1 is LGHDT, CDR2 YNNKEL, per germline (reference sequence). CDR3 in amino acids: CASSLGVHEQFF. In DNA, the CDR3 is TGTGCCAGCAGCCTCGGGGTCCATGAGCAGTTCTTC.

The chain carries TRBV6-5 and TRBJ1-1, with TRBD1 as a possible D gene (5 bases). The CDR3 covers 14 residues. Germline lookup yields CDR1 MNHEY and CDR2 SVGAGI. V shed 4 bases and J shed 6 bases, with 15 bases lying between them. The CDR3 DNA sequence: TGTGCCAGCAGTTCCAACGGGGACTCCTCTGAAGCTTTCTTT. This encodes CASSSNGDSSEAFF.

The chain combines TRBV20-1 with TRBJ2-3; a weak D match, TRBD2 (6 bases). Trimming stripped 4 bases from V and 0 bases from J, with 11 bases between. The CDR3 runs 14 residues. Germline V lookup: CDR1 DFQATT, CDR2 SNEGSKA (reference sequence). CDR3 residues: CSAISGPSTDTQYF. The CDR3 DNA reads TGCAGTGCTATTAGCGGACCTAGCACAGATACGCAGTATTTT.

This clonotype has a handful of counts. This chain uses TRBV6-5 with TRBJ2-7, with D possibly being TRBD1 (6 bases). V shed 8 bases and J shed 6 bases, with 11 bases lying between them. Germline V gene data show CDR1 as MNHEY and CDR2 as SVGAGI. The CDR3 contains 11 residues. The CDR3, as DNA: TGTGCCAGCTTAGGGGGTCGCGAGCAGTACTTC. Protein product: CASLGGREQYF.

A few counts support this clonotype. The rearrangement links TRBV19 to TRBJ1-1; no firm D call. The CDR3 totals 13 residues. Trimming cost V 0 bases and J 4 bases, with 6 bases left between them. The germline CDR1 and CDR2 sequences are LNHDA and SQIVND (reference sequence). The CDR3 coding sequence is TGTGCCAGTAGTATAGATCGTGCCACTGAAGCTTTCTTT. Translation gives CASSIDRATEAFF.

The chain combines TRBV9 with TRBJ2-1; TRBD2 agrees at 12 bases. V gave up 3 bases and J gave up 7 bases; unmatched junction bases: 5. The CDR3 has 15 residues. The germline gives CDR1 SGDLS, CDR2 YYNGEE. The CDR3 nucleotides read TGTGCCAGCAGCGCGACTAGCGGGAGTGTAAATGAGCAGTTCTTC. It yields the protein CASSATSGSVNEQFF.

The chain carries TRBV27 and TRBJ1-5; D is unclear. Deletions cut 2 bases from V and 0 bases from J, with 11 bases between. This CDR3 contains 16 residues. Per the germline V gene, CDR1 is MNHEY and CDR2 is SMNVEV (reference sequence). The DNA of the CDR3 is TGTGCCAGCAGTTTAAGCGGCGACTATAGCAATCAGCCCCAGCATTTT. Amino acids: CASSLSGDYSNQPQHF.

The CDR3 region has the DNA TGTGCCAGCAGCTTAAGTTTTAGTAGTTGGGTGGACTATGGCTACACCTTC. It specifies CASSLSFSSWVDYGYTF. The rearrangement links TRBV7-3 to TRBJ1-2; D not resolved. V was shortened by 1 base and J by 3 bases, with 18 bases between the two germline ends. This CDR3 region has 17 residues. Germline lookup yields CDR1 SGHTA and CDR2 FQGTGA.

The chain is built from TRBV13 and TRBJ1-2, with D uncertain. Trimming pared 5 bases from V and 4 bases from J, leaving 11 bases between. The CDR3 is 13 amino acids. Germline V gene lookup returns CDR1 PRHDT and CDR2 FYEKMQ (reference sequence). The CDR3 nucleotides are TGTGCCAGCAGCAAAGGAGGGCGCTATGGCTACACCTTC. As protein: CASSKGGRYGYTF. The full variable domain, completed using reference TRBV13 and TRBJ1-2, is AAGVIQSPRHLIKEKRETATLKCYPIPRHDTVYWYQQGPGQDPQFLISFYEKMQSDKGSIPDRFSAQQFSDYHSELNMSSLELGDSALYFCASSKGGRYGYTFGSGTRLTVV.

This clonotype was counted only a few times. The V gene is TRBV7-8, the J gene TRBJ1-1; D gene ambiguous. There are 12 residues in the CDR3. Trimming took off 1 base at V and 8 bases at J, with 8 bases between the two ends. Germline assignment: CDR1 SGHVS and CDR2 FQNEAQ. The CDR3 nucleotides read TGTGCCAGCAGCTTAGGTCCAGGAGAAGCTTTCTTT. Its protein is CASSLGPGEAFF.

The CDR3 here is CASSRGGQDQPQHF. CDR3 in DNA: TGCGCCAGCAGTAGGGGGGGCCAGGATCAGCCCCAGCATTTT. The chain joins TRBV10-1 to TRBJ1-5; a possible D gene is TRBD1 (6 bases). The CDR3 has 14 residues. The germline CDR1 and CDR2 sequences are WNHNN and SYGVQD (reference sequence). The V end lost 5 bases, the J end lost 5 bases, and 13 bases lay between the germline ends.

This clonotype has only a few counts. The chain has TRBV6-6 and TRBJ1-6, with D maybe TRBD1 (6 bases). Germline CDR1 is MNHNY and CDR2 is SVGAGI (reference sequence). The CDR3 totals 15 residues. Trimming shortened V by 5 bases and J by 7 bases, and 15 bases separated the two germline ends. Written as DNA, the CDR3 is TGTGCCAGCAGTCTTCTGACAGGATCCAATTCACCCCTCCACTTT. This codes for CASSLLTGSNSPLHF.

CDR3 DNA sequence: TGCGCCAGCAGTCAGGGAGGAACAGGGGGCCTCTACGAGCAGTACTTC. This gives the protein CASSQGGTGGLYEQYF. The V and J genes are TRBV5-1 and TRBJ2-7; TRBD1 agrees at 9 bases. CDR1 is SGHRS and CDR2 is YFSETQ in the germline V gene. V lost 5 bases to trimming and J lost 3 bases; unmatched junction nucleotides: 12. The CDR3 sequence is 16 residues long.

J is TRBJ1-1 and V is TRBV7-8, with D tentatively TRBD1 (5 bases). Germline loops: CDR1 SGHVS, CDR2 FQNEAQ. This CDR3 comprises 12 residues. The V end was cut by 2 bases, the J end by 9 bases, with 10 bases between. The CDR3 DNA is TGTGCCAGCAGCTTATCAGGGAGTAAAGCTTTCTTT. Its translation: CASSLSGSKAFF. The full variable domain, its missing parts supplied by reference TRBV7-8 and TRBJ1-1, is GAGVSQSPRYKVAKRGQDVALRCDPISGHVSLFWYQQALGQGPEFLTYFQNEAQLDKSGLPSDRFFAERPEGSVSTLKIQRTQQEDSAVYLCASSLSGSKAFFGQGTRLTVV.

Ten or more counts support this clonotype. The V and J genes are TRBV2 and TRBJ2-6; D is unresolved. Looked up from germline, CDR1 is SNHLY and CDR2 is FYNNEI. This CDR3 has 15 residues. The germline V and J ends were trimmed by 6 bases and 4 bases, with 13 bases remaining between them. CDR3 residues: CASSQGPRGANVLTF. DNA of the CDR3: TGTGCCAGCAGCCAAGGGCCCCGGGGGGCCAACGTCCTGACTTTC.

This chain links TRBV7-2 with TRBJ2-5; TRBD2 aligns across 7 bases. The J call is uncertain, as TRBJ2-7 better fits the DNA end. The CDR3 consists of 14 residues. CDR1 is SGHTA and CDR2 is FQGNSA in the germline V gene. The chain's CDR3 is CASSWTRGSDEQYF. The CDR3 DNA reads TGTGCCAGCAGCTGGACTAGGGGTTCAGACGAGCAGTACTTC.